This T cell receptor beta chain was sequenced for a study of CD8 T cells in ankylosing spondylitis. General study findings and limits: In synovial fluid and blood from reactive arthritis, some motif variants were previously reported. Disease-linked clones bore a CD8+ phenotype and were relatively rare in peripheral blood.

As the method for making TCR beta libraries, quantitative 5'-RACE with molecular barcodes was used. Each CDR3 protein is one row after TCRdb ran MiXCR on the 5' RACE reads. The sample lists fewer than 200,000 distinct CDR3 sequences, 18% occurring once. Ten or more counts support this clonotype. The antigen remains unidentified. The specimen was blood, either unsorted or a sorted T cell fraction (not recorded which). The TCR comes from a male donor aged 5-30 years with ankylosing spondylitis or in good health (not recorded which).

The CDR3 DNA follows: TGTGCCAGCAGTGAGGGGCAGCCGTTTTATGGCACAGATACGCAGTATTTT. Protein product: CASSEGQPFYGTDTQYF. The chain carries TRBV25-1 and TRBJ2-3, with a tentative D call TRBD1 (5 bases). Trimming stripped 3 bases from V and 1 base from J, with 17 bases between. The V gene's germline CDR1 is MGHDK and CDR2 SYGVNS. The CDR3 extends over 17 amino acids.